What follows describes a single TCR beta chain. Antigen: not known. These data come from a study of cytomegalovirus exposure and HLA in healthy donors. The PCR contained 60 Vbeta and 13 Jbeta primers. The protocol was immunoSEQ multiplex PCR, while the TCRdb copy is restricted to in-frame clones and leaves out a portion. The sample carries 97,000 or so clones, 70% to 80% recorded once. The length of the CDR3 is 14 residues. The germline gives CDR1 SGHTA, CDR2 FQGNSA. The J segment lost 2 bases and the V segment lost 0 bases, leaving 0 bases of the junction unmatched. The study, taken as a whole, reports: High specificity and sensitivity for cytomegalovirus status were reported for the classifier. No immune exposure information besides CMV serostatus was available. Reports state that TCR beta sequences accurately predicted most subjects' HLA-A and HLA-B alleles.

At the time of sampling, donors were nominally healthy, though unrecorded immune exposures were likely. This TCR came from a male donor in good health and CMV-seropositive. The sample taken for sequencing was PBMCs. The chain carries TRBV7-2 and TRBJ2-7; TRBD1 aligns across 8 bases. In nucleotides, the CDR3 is TGTGCCAGCAGCTTAGCGACAGGGGCCTACGAGCAGTACTTC. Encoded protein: CASSLATGAYEQYF.